These T cell receptor beta chains were read from a single sample in a study of OX40 agonist ivuxolimab in advanced cancers. TCRdb's table, derived via immunoSEQ multiplex PCR, lists solely in-frame clones and lacks some. This sample carries more than 70,000 clones, around 93% of them seen once, and the ten largest clones take 13% to 15%. The sample consisted of CD4+ or CD8+ T cells sorted from blood, taken in a trial of the OX40 agonist ivuxolimab. These receptors all stem from an adult with an advanced solid tumor such as melanoma, head and neck, liver or kidney cancer. The CDR3 runs from the conserved cysteine through the conserved F or W. A D gene is named only where the DNA matches it firmly. Size tells how often a clone was seen (once, few, many) or the class of an expanded clone, and some rows leave it out.

len	d_gene	v_gene	j_gene	abundance	CDR3aa	CDR3nt
15	TRBD1	TRBV7-2	TRBJ2-7	-	CASRLTYRGDYEQYF	TGTGCCAGCAGGCTTACGTACAGGGGCGACTACGAGCAGTACTTC
14	-	TRBV27	TRBJ2-7	-	CASSFTVDSYEQYF	TGTGCCAGTTCTTTTACGGTCGACTCCTACGAGCAGTACTTC
14	-	TRBV6-5	TRBJ1-2	-	CASSYFDTDYGYTF	TGTGCCAGCAGTTATTTCGACACGGACTATGGCTACACCTTC
14	-	TRBV7-3	TRBJ2-7	-	CASSLAGNSYEQYF	TGTGCCAGCAGCTTAGCGGGAAACTCCTACGAGCAGTACTTC
14	-	TRBV27	TRBJ2-1	-	CASSLYPGLAEQFF	TGTGCCAGCAGTTTATACCCCGGTCTAGCGGAGCAGTTCTTC
16	TRBD1	TRBV4-1	TRBJ2-7	-	CASSLPRTGEYNEQYF	TGCGCCAGCAGCCTACCCCGGACAGGGGAGTACAACGAGCAGTACTTC
13	-	TRBV27	TRBJ2-3	-	CASSAGSTDTQYF	TGTGCCAGCAGTGCCGGTAGCACAGATACGCAGTATTTT
14	TRBD1	TRBV4-1	TRBJ1-1	-	CASSLVGTDTEAFF	TGCGCCAGCAGCCTTGTAGGGACAGACACTGAAGCTTTCTTT
15	-	TRBV4-1	TRBJ2-7	-	CASSQEGAYSYEQYF	TGCGCCAGCAGCCAAGAAGGCGCATACTCCTACGAGCAGTACTTC
16	-	TRBV9	TRBJ2-1	-	CASSEDPGTSYNEQFF	TGTGCCAGCAGCGAGGACCCCGGGACTTCTTACAATGAGCAGTTCTTC
19	TRBD1	TRBV15	TRBJ1-5	-	CATSRSSGGKGGVWQPQHF	TGTGCCACCAGCAGATCATCCGGGGGTAAAGGGGGCGTGTGGCAGCCCCAGCATTTT
12	-	TRBV25-1	TRBJ1-1	-	CASTTGATEAFF	TGTGCCAGCACCACGGGGGCCACTGAAGCTTTCTTT
14	-	TRBV19	TRBJ1-1	once	CASSPHVGRTEAFF	TGTGCCAGTAGCCCCCATGTAGGGCGAACTGAAGCTTTCTTT
15	-	TRBV7-2	TRBJ2-2	-	CASSYGTTNTGELFF	TGTGCCAGCAGCTATGGGACAACGAACACCGGGGAGCTGTTTTTT
16	-	TRBV7-5	TRBJ2-5	-	CARSLRRGAYQETQYF	TGTGCCAGAAGCTTAAGGCGGGGGGCGTACCAAGAGACCCAGTACTTC
15	-	TRBV7-6	TRBJ2-3	-	CASTALSGSTDTQYF	TGTGCCAGCACTGCCCTAAGCGGTAGCACAGATACGCAGTATTTT
11	-	TRBV15	TRBJ1-1	-	CATSRGPKAFF	TGTGCCACCAGCAGAGGTCCCAAAGCTTTCTTT
14	-	TRBV7-3	TRBJ2-1	-	CASSLGGSYNEQFF	TGTGCCAGCAGCCTCGGGGGCTCCTACAATGAGCAGTTCTTC
16	-	TRBV15	TRBJ1-1	-	CATSRGNRAKNTEAFF	TGTGCCACCAGCAGAGGGAACAGGGCCAAGAACACTGAAGCTTTCTTT
11	-	TRBV28	TRBJ2-1	-	CASSRGYEQFF	TGTGCCAGCAGCAGGGGATACGAGCAGTTCTTC
15	-	TRBV4-1	TRBJ1-1	few	CASSQGRGMNTEAFF	TGCGCCAGCAGCCAAGGAAGGGGGATGAACACTGAAGCTTTCTTT
13	-	TRBV6-5	TRBJ1-2	-	CASSYSGLPGYTF	TGTGCTAGCAGTTACTCGGGGCTCCCTGGCTACACCTTC
16	-	TRBV18	TRBJ1-4	-	CASSPLGGVTNEKLFF	TGTGCCAGCTCACCCCTCGGGGGGGTAACTAATGAAAAACTGTTTTTT
15	-	TRBV7-6	TRBJ1-2	-	CASSLQPEPNYGYTF	TGTGCCAGCAGCTTACAGCCGGAACCTAACTATGGCTACACCTTC
11	TRBD1	TRBV27	TRBJ1-2	-	CASGQGGGYTF	TGTGCCAGCGGACAGGGGGGTGGCTACACCTTC
18	TRBD2	TRBV11-3	TRBJ2-1	-	CASSLGWRETGSHNEQFF	TGTGCCAGCAGCTTAGGGTGGCGGGAGACTGGGTCACACAATGAGCAGTTCTTC
14	-	TRBV7-6	TRBJ1-2	-	CASSLGGANEGYTF	TGTGCCAGCAGCTTAGGAGGGGCTAACGAGGGCTACACCTTC
14	TRBD1	TRBV27	TRBJ2-7	-	CASSYVGTVYEQYF	TGTGCCAGCAGTTACGTCGGGACAGTCTACGAGCAGTACTTC
13	-	TRBV5-6	TRBJ2-2	-	CASSFTGYGELFF	TGTGCCAGCAGTTTCACAGGGTACGGGGAGCTGTTTTTT
14	TRBD1	TRBV7-2	TRBJ1-6	-	CASSLEGQNSPLHF	TGTGCCAGCAGCTTAGAGGGACAGAATTCACCCCTCCACTTT
14	TRBD1	TRBV7-2	TRBJ1-1	-	CASSLRQGITEAFF	TGTGCCAGCAGCCTCCGACAGGGGATAACTGAAGCTTTCTTT
15	-	TRBV2	TRBJ2-7	-	CASSREGQSAGEQYF	TGTGCCAGCAGCAGGGAGGGACAATCAGCCGGGGAGCAGTACTTC
17	-	TRBV29-1	TRBJ2-3	-	CSVNREGQGHYTDTQYF	TGCAGCGTTAATCGGGAAGGGCAGGGCCACTACACAGATACGCAGTATTTT
17	TRBD2	TRBV9	TRBJ2-5	-	CASSVEGTSGPQETQYF	TGTGCCAGCAGCGTAGAGGGGACTAGCGGACCTCAAGAGACCCAGTACTTC
15	TRBD1	TRBV6-5	TRBJ1-1	-	CASSFERTGRAEAFF	TGTGCCAGCAGTTTCGAACGGACAGGCCGAGCTGAAGCTTTCTTT
14	TRBD2	TRBV7-3	TRBJ2-1	-	CASSSTGGSGEQFF	TGTGCCAGCAGCTCTACGGGAGGTTCAGGGGAGCAGTTCTTC
18	TRBD2	TRBV4-3	TRBJ2-7	-	CASSQDIGLAAFSYEQYF	TGCGCCAGCAGCCAAGATATAGGACTAGCGGCATTTTCCTACGAGCAGTACTTC
12	-	TRBV7-9	TRBJ2-3	-	CASSPRTDTQYF	TGTGCCAGCAGCCCACGCACAGATACGCAGTATTTT
13	-	TRBV27	TRBJ1-4	-	CASSIATNEKLFF	TGTGCCAGCAGCATTGCAACTAATGAAAAACTGTTTTTT
16	TRBD1	TRBV19	TRBJ1-5	-	CASSQRTGRGNQPQHF	TGTGCCAGTAGCCAACGGACAGGGAGGGGCAATCAGCCCCAGCATTTT
15	-	TRBV9	TRBJ1-5	-	CASSFGGVAGQPQHF	TGTGCCAGCAGTTTTGGGGGGGTGGCCGGTCAGCCCCAGCATTTT
15	TRBD2	TRBV4-3	TRBJ2-7	once	CASSQEASGSYEQYF	TGCGCCAGCAGCCAAGAGGCTAGCGGGAGCTACGAGCAGTACTTC
15	TRBD2	TRBV6-5	TRBJ2-1	-	CASSYGTSGDNEQFF	TGTGCCAGCAGTTACGGGACTAGCGGGGACAATGAGCAGTTCTTC
14	TRBD1	TRBV29-1	TRBJ1-1	-	CSSDRGIAGTEAFF	TGCAGCTCGGACAGGGGAATTGCAGGCACTGAAGCTTTCTTT
15	TRBD1	TRBV4-1	TRBJ2-2	-	CASSQLQGAAGELFF	TGCGCCAGCAGCCAATTACAGGGGGCCGCCGGGGAGCTGTTTTTT
15	-	TRBV11-3	TRBJ2-7	once	CASSSHQGGGYEQYF	TGTGCCAGCAGCTCACATCAGGGAGGAGGCTACGAGCAGTACTTC
14	-	TRBV27	TRBJ1-1	-	CASSLSGRGTEAFF	TGTGCCAGCAGTTTATCCGGACGGGGCACTGAAGCTTTCTTT
14	-	TRBV11-2	TRBJ1-1	-	CASNDWDMNTEAFF	TGTGCCAGCAACGACTGGGACATGAACACTGAAGCTTTCTTT
15	-	TRBV10-3	TRBJ1-2	-	CAISPEGSGNYGYTF	TGTGCCATCAGCCCTGAGGGCTCAGGAAACTATGGCTACACCTTC
14	TRBD1	TRBV19	TRBJ1-4	-	CASSYRGGGEKLFF	TGTGCCAGTAGTTACAGGGGAGGTGGGGAAAAACTGTTTTTT
14	-	TRBV15	TRBJ2-5	-	CATSGTRDPRDAHF	TGTGCCACCAGCGGTACCCGGGACCCAAGAGACGCCCACTTC
16	TRBD1	TRBV18	TRBJ1-3	-	CASSPSMDRAGNTIYF	TGTGCCAGCTCACCATCCATGGACAGGGCTGGAAACACCATATATTTT